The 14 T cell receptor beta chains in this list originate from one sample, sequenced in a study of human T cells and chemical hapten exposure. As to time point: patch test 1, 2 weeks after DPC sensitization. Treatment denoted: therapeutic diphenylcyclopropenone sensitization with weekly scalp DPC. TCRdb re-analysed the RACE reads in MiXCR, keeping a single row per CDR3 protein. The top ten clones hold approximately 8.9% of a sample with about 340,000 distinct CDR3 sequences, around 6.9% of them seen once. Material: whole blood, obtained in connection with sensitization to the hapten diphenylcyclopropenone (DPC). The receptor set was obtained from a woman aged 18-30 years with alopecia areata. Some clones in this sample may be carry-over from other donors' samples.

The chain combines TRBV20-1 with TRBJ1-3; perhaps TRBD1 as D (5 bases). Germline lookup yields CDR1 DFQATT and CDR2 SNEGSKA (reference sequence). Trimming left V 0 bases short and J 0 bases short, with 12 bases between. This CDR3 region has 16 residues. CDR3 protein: CSARDWGDFSGNTIYF. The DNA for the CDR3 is TGCAGTGCTAGAGATTGGGGGGATTTCTCTGGAAACACCATATATTTT.

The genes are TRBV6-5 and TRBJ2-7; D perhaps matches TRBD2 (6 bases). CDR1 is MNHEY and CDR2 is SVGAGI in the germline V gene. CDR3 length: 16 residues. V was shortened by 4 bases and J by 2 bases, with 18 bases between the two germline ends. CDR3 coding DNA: TGTGCCAGCAGTTCCCTCGGGGGTAGTACGACCTACGAGCAGTACTTC. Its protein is CASSSLGGSTTYEQYF.

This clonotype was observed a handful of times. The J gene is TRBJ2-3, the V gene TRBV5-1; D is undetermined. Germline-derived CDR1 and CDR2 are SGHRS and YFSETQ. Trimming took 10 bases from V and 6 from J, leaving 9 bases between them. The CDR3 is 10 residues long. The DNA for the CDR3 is TGCGCCCGACTGGGGGATACGCAGTATTTT. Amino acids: CARLGDTQYF.

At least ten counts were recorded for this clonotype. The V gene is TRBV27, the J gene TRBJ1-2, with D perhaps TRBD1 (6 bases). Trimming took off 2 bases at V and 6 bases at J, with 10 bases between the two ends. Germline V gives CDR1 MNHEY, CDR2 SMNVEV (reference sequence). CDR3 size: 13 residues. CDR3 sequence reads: CASSLNRAHGYTF. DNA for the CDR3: TGTGCCAGCAGTTTAAACAGGGCACATGGCTACACCTTC.

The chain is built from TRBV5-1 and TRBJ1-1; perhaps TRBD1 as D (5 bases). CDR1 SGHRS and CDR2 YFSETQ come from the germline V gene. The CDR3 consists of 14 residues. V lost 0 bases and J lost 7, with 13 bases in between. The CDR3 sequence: CASSLEVGLSEAFF. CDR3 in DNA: TGCGCCAGCAGCTTGGAGGTGGGGCTAAGTGAAGCTTTCTTT.

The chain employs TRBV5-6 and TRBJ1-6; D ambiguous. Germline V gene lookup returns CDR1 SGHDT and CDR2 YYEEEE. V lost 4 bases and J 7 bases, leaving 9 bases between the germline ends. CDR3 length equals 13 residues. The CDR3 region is CASSIGGNSPLHF. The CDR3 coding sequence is TGTGCCAGCAGCATTGGAGGGAATTCACCCCTCCACTTT.

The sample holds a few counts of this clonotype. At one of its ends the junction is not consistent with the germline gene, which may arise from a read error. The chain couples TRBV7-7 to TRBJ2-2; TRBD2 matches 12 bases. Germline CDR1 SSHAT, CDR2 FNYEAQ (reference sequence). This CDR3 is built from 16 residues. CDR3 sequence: CASSRLAGDQTGELFF. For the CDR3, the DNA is TGTGCTAGCAGCCGACTAGCGGGGGACCAGACCGGGGAGCTGTTTTTT.

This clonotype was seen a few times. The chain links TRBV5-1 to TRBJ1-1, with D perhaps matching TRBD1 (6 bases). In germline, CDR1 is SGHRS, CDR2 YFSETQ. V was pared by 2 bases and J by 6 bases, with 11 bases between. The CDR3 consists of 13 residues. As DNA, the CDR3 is TGCGCCAGCAGCTTATGGGGGGCTTCTGAAGCTTTCTTT. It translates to CASSLWGASEAFF.

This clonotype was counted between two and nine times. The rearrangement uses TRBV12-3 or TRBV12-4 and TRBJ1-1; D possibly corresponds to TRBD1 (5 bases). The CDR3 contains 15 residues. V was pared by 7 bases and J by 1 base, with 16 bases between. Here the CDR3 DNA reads TGTGCCAGCAACAATCCCGGGACGGGGAACACTGAAGCTTTCTTT. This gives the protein CASNNPGTGNTEAFF.

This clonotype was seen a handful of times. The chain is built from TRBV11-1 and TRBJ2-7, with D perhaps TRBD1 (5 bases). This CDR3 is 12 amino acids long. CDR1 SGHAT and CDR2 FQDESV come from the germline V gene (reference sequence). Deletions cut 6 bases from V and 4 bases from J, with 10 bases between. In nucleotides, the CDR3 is TGTGCCAGCAGTCATCAGGGATACGAGCAGTACTTC. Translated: CASSHQGYEQYF.

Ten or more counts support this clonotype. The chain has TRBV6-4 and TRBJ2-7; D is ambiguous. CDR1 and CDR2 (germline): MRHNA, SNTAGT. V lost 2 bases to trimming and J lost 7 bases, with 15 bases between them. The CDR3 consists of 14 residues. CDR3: CASSDRLPPTEQYF. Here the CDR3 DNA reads TGTGCCAGCAGTGACCGTCTCCCGCCTACTGAGCAGTACTTC.

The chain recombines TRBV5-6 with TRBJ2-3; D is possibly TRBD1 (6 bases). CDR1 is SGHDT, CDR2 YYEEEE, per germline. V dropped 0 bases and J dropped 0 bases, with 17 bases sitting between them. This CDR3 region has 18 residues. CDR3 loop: CASSLVSFGTTSTDTQYF. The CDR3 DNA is TGTGCCAGCAGCTTGGTATCTTTCGGGACAACTAGCACAGATACGCAGTATTTT.

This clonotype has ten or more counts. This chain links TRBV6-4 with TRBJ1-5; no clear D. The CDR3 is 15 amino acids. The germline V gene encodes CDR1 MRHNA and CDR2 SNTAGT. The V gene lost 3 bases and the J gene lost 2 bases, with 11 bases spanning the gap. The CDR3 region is CASSESLEGNQPQHF. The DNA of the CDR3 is TGTGCCAGCAGTGAAAGCCTCGAAGGCAATCAGCCCCAGCATTTT.

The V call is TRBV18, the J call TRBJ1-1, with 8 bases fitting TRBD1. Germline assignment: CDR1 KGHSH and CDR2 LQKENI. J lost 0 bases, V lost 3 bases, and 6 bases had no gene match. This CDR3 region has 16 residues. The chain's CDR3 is CASSPYRGSMNTEAFF. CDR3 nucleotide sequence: TGTGCCAGCTCACCTTACAGGGGGAGCATGAACACTGAAGCTTTCTTT.